The 20 T cell receptor beta chains listed next were all sequenced from one sample in a study of T-cell reconstitution after alpha-beta-depleted transplantation in children. Unique molecular identifiers were used in preparing the TCRbeta library. MiXCR, applied by TCRdb to the PCR reads, yields one record per CDR3 protein. The table lists 45,000 or so distinct CDR3 sequences, around 50% of them singletons. The sequences come from peripheral blood, collected before TCRalphabeta/CD19-depleted stem cell transplant. Receptors were obtained from a boy under two years old with SCID, due to receive a stem cell transplant.

The chain employs TRBV6-4 and TRBJ2-1; TRBD2 agrees at 10 bases. This CDR3 spans 14 amino acids. V lost 4 bases, J lost 8 bases, and 5 bases stayed unmatched. CDR1 and CDR2 from the germline V gene are MRHNA and SNTAGT. The CDR3 is CASSVSGGADEQFF. The CDR3 DNA follows: TGTGCCAGCAGTGTAAGCGGGGGGGCCGATGAGCAGTTCTTC.

The J gene is TRBJ1-1, the V gene TRBV6-5, with D tentatively TRBD1 (6 bases). Germline V CDR1 and CDR2: MNHEY, SVGAGI. Trimming removed 2 bases at V and 6 bases at J, with 13 bases between. The CDR3 length is 14 residues. The CDR3 region has the DNA TGTGCCAGCAGTTACGTCAGGGGTAGGGCTGAAGCTTTCTTT. Translation gives CASSYVRGRAEAFF.

This clonotype was observed a few times. The rearrangement links TRBV5-1 to TRBJ1-6; D unresolved. Trimming cost V 0 bases and J 13 bases, with 14 bases left between them. This CDR3 contains 14 residues. CDR1 is SGHRS, CDR2 YFSETQ, per germline. The CDR3 region has the DNA TGCGCCAGCAGCTTGGAGGCCCCCATTCAGCCCCTCCACTTT. This codes for CASSLEAPIQPLHF.

In this sample, this clonotype turned up many times. V usage is TRBV2 and J usage is TRBJ1-6; D is possibly TRBD1 (6 bases). The CDR3 extends over 17 amino acids. Between the trimmed V and J ends, which lost 4 bases and 0 bases, there was a span of 13 bases. In germline, CDR1 is SNHLY, CDR2 FYNNEI. CDR3 protein: CASSGTVLSSYNSPLHF. In DNA, the CDR3 is TGTGCCAGCAGTGGGACAGTCTTAAGCTCCTATAATTCACCCCTCCACTTT. Full variable domain (outside the CDR3, taken from reference TRBV2 and TRBJ1-6): EPEVTQTPSHQVTQMGQEVILRCVPISNHLYFYWYRQILGQKVEFLVSFYNNEISEKSEIFDDQFSVERPDGSNFTLKIRSTKLEDSAMYFCASSGTVLSSYNSPLHFGNGTRLTVT.

The sample holds many counts of this clonotype. The chain has TRBV7-2 and TRBJ2-1; D may be TRBD2 (6 bases). Trimming removed 1 base at V and 5 bases at J, with 12 bases between. Germline V gives CDR1 SGHTA, CDR2 FQGNSA. This CDR3 has 15 residues. The CDR3 nucleotides read TGTGCCAGCAGCTTAGTCGGAGGGTTGGACAATGAGCAGTTCTTC. Translated, it gives CASSLVGGLDNEQFF.

This chain links TRBV20-1 with TRBJ1-4; D is undetermined. Trimming cost V 3 bases and J 7 bases, with 3 bases left between them. Germline CDR1 reads DFQATT; CDR2 reads SNEGSKA (reference sequence). The CDR3 is made up of 10 amino acids. CDR3 nucleotide sequence: TGCAGTGCTAGTGGTGAAAAACTGTTTTTT. As protein: CSASGEKLFF.

The CDR3 spells CASSNTAYEQFF. As DNA, the CDR3 is TGTGCCAGCAGTAATACCGCGTATGAGCAGTTCTTC. V usage is TRBV6-2 or TRBV6-3 and J usage is TRBJ2-1; D is ambiguous. Between the trimmed V and J ends, which lost 5 bases and 8 bases, there was a span of 10 bases. Germline CDR1 MNHEY, CDR2 SVGEGT. The CDR3 sequence is 12 residues long.

Only a few counts were recorded for this clonotype. The chain couples TRBV12-5 to TRBJ2-1; 7 nucleotides line up with TRBD1. V dropped 1 base and J dropped 7; count of bases not matched to a gene: 13. There are 17 residues in the CDR3. CDR1 is LGHNT, CDR2 FRNRAP, per germline. This chain's CDR3 is CASGLAVGQLMTNEQFF. The CDR3 bases are TGTGCTAGTGGTTTGGCCGTGGGACAGCTAATGACAAATGAGCAGTTCTTC. Filled out from reference TRBV12-5 and TRBJ2-1, the complete variable domain reads DARVTQTPRHKVTEMGQEVTMRCQPILGHNTVFWYRQTMMQGLELLAYFRNRAPLDDSGMPKDRFSAEMPDATLATLKIQPSEPRDSAVYFCASGLAVGQLMTNEQFFGPGTRLTVL.

This rearrangement joins TRBV10-3 to TRBJ2-3; 8 bases are shared with TRBD1. This CDR3 region has 15 residues. V lost 2 bases, J lost 1 base, and 2 bases stayed unmatched. Per the germline V gene, CDR1 is ENHRY and CDR2 is SYGVKD. CDR3 sequence (DNA): TGTGCCATCAGTGAGACACAGGGGGGCACAGATACGCAGTATTTT. Its protein is CAISETQGGTDTQYF.

This chain connects TRBV20-1 to TRBJ1-1; possibly TRBD1 for D (5 bases). Germline CDR1 reads DFQATT; CDR2 reads SNEGSKA (reference sequence). The CDR3 contains 15 residues. The ends were cut back, 3 bases at V and 0 bases at J, with 14 bases in the middle. This chain's CDR3 is CSARDTGYMNTEAFF. The CDR3 DNA is TGCAGTGCTAGGGACACGGGATACATGAACACTGAAGCTTTCTTT.

V gene TRBV5-1 combines with J gene TRBJ2-5; 10 bases are shared with TRBD1. The CDR3 is 15 amino acids. Germline V gene data show CDR1 as SGHRS and CDR2 as YFSETQ. Trimming cost V 4 bases and J 4 bases; bases outside gene matches: 7. In nucleotides, the CDR3 is TGCGCCAGCAGCGCGGGAAGGACAGGGGGAGAGACCCAGTACTTC. Residues: CASSAGRTGGETQYF. Based on the CDR3 plus reference TRBV5-1 and TRBJ2-5, the full variable domain is KAGVTQTPRYLIKTRGQQVTLSCSPISGHRSVSWYQQTPGQGLQFLFEYFSETQRNKGNFPGRFSGRQFSNSRSEMNVSTLELGDSALYLCASSAGRTGGETQYFGPGTRLLVL.

The sample holds one count of this clonotype. The chain recombines TRBV6-1 with TRBJ2-7; 10 bases align to TRBD2. Germline loops: CDR1 MNHNS, CDR2 SASEGT. Trimming took 6 bases from V and 0 from J; bases not matched to a gene: 5. The CDR3 runs 15 residues. The CDR3 nucleotides read TGTGCCAGCAGCCGAACTAGCGGGGACTCCTACGAGCAGTACTTC. Translating gives CASSRTSGDSYEQYF.

The chain uses TRBV24-1 and TRBJ2-3; tentative D call: TRBD1 (6 bases). Between the trimmed V and J ends, which lost 3 bases and 7 bases, there was a span of 16 bases. This CDR3 has 15 amino acids. CDR1 KGHDR and CDR2 SFDVKD come from the germline V gene. The CDR3 sequence: CATSDRGSASNTQYF. CDR3 bases: TGTGCCACCAGTGATAGGGGGTCGGCGTCGAATACGCAGTATTTT.

The rearrangement links TRBV15 to TRBJ1-1, with 7 bases that match TRBD1. Germline CDR1 and CDR2: LNHNV and YYDKDF (reference sequence). Trimming cost V 8 bases and J 0 bases; bases outside gene matches: 6. CDR3 length equals 14 residues. The DNA of the CDR3 is TGTGCCACCTGGGCGGGACAGATGAACACTGAAGCTTTCTTT. Protein product: CATWAGQMNTEAFF.

This chain links TRBV20-1 with TRBJ2-1, with 8 bases identical to TRBD2. The CDR3 runs 14 residues. The V and J ends lost 6 bases and 4 bases, in that order; junction bases with no gene match: 8. Germline lookup yields CDR1 DFQATT and CDR2 SNEGSKA (reference sequence). The CDR3, as DNA: TGCAGTGCCTCGAGCGGGGGAGAATACAATGAGCAGTTCTTC. Protein product: CSASSGGEYNEQFF.

This chain links TRBV2 with TRBJ2-7; D not resolved. The CDR3 is 12 amino acids. Trimming removed 2 bases at V and 4 bases at J, with 6 bases between. Looked up from germline, CDR1 is SNHLY and CDR2 is FYNNEI. The CDR3 DNA sequence: TGTGCCAGCAGTGAAAGAGTGTACGAGCAGTACTTC. Protein: CASSERVYEQYF.

The chain has TRBV10-3 and TRBJ2-2; D unclear. The CDR3 has 14 amino acids. V gave up 0 bases and J gave up 2 bases, with 4 bases separating them. Per the germline V gene, CDR1 is ENHRY and CDR2 is SYGVKD. The CDR3 region is CAISESENTGELFF. CDR3 in DNA: TGTGCCATCAGTGAGTCTGAAAACACCGGGGAGCTGTTTTTT.

This clonotype was counted a few times. V gene TRBV20-1 combines with J gene TRBJ2-3, with 10 bases identical to TRBD2. Germline V CDR1 and CDR2: DFQATT, SNEGSKA (reference sequence). This CDR3 has 15 amino acids. Trimming cost V 2 bases and J 4 bases; bases outside gene matches: 6. The CDR3 protein is CSARPAGGRADTQYF. In DNA form, the CDR3 reads TGCAGTGCTAGACCAGCGGGGGGGCGTGCAGATACGCAGTATTTT.

Of note for this clonotype: The junction does not match germline at one end; this may be a read error. The chain is built from TRBV4-1 and TRBJ2-5, with 8 positions matching TRBD1. The CDR3 has 15 residues. The germline gives CDR1 MGHRA, CDR2 YSYEKL. The CDR3 nucleotides are TGCGCCAGCAGCCAAGAGGACAGGGACCAAGAGACCGAGTACTTC. Protein product: CASSQEDRDQETEYF.

There are a few counts of this clonotype. The V call is TRBV5-6, the J call TRBJ2-3; a weak D match, TRBD2 (6 bases). The CDR3 consists of 16 residues. V was cut by 3 bases and J by 7 bases, with 21 bases left in between. CDR1 and CDR2 from the germline V gene are SGHDT and YYEEEE. CDR3 sequence (DNA): TGTGCCAGCAGCTACAACTTCGGGGGAGACGCTTATACGCAGTATTTT. Protein: CASSYNFGGDAYTQYF.